These 19 T cell receptor beta chains were sequenced from one sample in a study of OX40 agonist ivuxolimab in advanced cancers. The protocol was immunoSEQ multiplex PCR, while the TCRdb copy is restricted to in-frame clones and leaves out a portion. The sample lists nearly 60,000 clones, 75% to 90% seen once, with about 3% in the top ten. The sequences come from CD4+ or CD8+ T cells sorted from blood, collected in a trial of the OX40 agonist ivuxolimab. Receptors originate from an adult with an advanced solid tumor such as melanoma, head and neck, liver or kidney cancer.

The gene calls are TRBV29-1 and TRBJ1-2, with TRBD1 identical over 8 bases. CDR1 is SQVTM, CDR2 ANQGSEA, per germline. CDR3 length: 11 residues. Losses at the gene ends were 2 bases for V and 7 bases for J; bases not matched to a gene: 0. CDR3 amino acids: CSVETGGGYTF. DNA for the CDR3: TGCAGCGTTGAAACAGGGGGTGGCTACACCTTC.

V usage is TRBV6-1 and J usage is TRBJ1-3, with TRBD1 as a possible D gene (5 bases). Germline V gene lookup returns CDR1 MNHNS and CDR2 SASEGT. This CDR3 spans 15 amino acids. V lost 4 bases to trimming and J lost 1 base, with 11 bases between them. CDR3 protein: CASSAGMDSGNTIYF. Here the CDR3 DNA reads TGTGCCAGCAGTGCAGGGATGGATTCTGGAAACACCATATATTTT.

The chain recombines TRBV28 with TRBJ1-5, with D tentatively TRBD1 (6 bases). CDR1 MDHEN and CDR2 SYDVKM come from the germline V gene. V dropped 4 bases and J dropped 9 bases, with 16 bases sitting between them. The CDR3 has 14 amino acids. As DNA, the CDR3 is TGTGCCAGCAGTTCTCATCAGGGACAAGGGCCCCAGCATTTT. Translation: CASSSHQGQGPQHF.

CDR3 protein: CASSENTHYGYTF. Here the CDR3 DNA reads TGTGCCAGCAGTGAAAATACCCATTATGGCTACACCTTC. The rearrangement links TRBV6-1 to TRBJ1-2, with D unclear. V lost 2 bases and J 5 bases, leaving 9 bases between the germline ends. The CDR3 consists of 13 residues. From germline, CDR1 is MNHNS and CDR2 SASEGT.

This chain connects TRBV6-1 to TRBJ1-1; D remains ambiguous. There are 12 residues in the CDR3. Germline CDR1 is MNHNS and CDR2 is SASEGT. V was shortened by 4 bases and J by 6 bases, with 9 bases between the two germline ends. CDR3 region: CASSVVRPEAFF. The CDR3 DNA is TGTGCCAGCAGTGTAGTACGCCCTGAAGCTTTCTTT.

As regards this clone: The sample holds other DNA sequences that translate to the same CDR3. The chain couples TRBV7-2 to TRBJ2-7; 10 positions match TRBD1. The CDR3 is made up of 15 amino acids. J was trimmed by 4 bases and V by 3 bases; bases with no gene match: 6. The V gene's germline CDR1 is SGHTA and CDR2 FQGNSA. The chain's CDR3 is CASSFLRQGAYEQYF. The CDR3 nucleotides read TGTGCCAGCAGCTTCTTGAGACAGGGGGCTTACGAGCAGTACTTC. Full variable domain (outside the CDR3, taken from reference TRBV7-2 and TRBJ2-7): GAGVSQSPSNKVTEKGKDVELRCDPISGHTALYWYRQSLGQGLEFLIYFQGNSAPDKSGLPSDRFSAERTGGSVSTLTIQRTQQEDSAVYLCASSFLRQGAYEQYFGPGTRLTVT.

The rearrangement uses TRBV5-4 and TRBJ2-3, with 10 bases identical to TRBD2. The CDR3 is 16 amino acids. V shed 4 bases, J shed 4 bases, and the junction held 9 bases outside the gene matches. Germline CDR1 SGHNT, CDR2 YYREEE (reference sequence). CDR3 sequence: CASSPGPSGSADTQYF. The CDR3 bases are TGTGCCAGCAGCCCCGGCCCTAGCGGGAGTGCAGATACGCAGTATTTT.

In its sample, this clone was seen a few times. This chain connects TRBV7-9 to TRBJ2-3, with 9 positions matching TRBD1. The germline V gene has CDR1 SEHNR and CDR2 FQNEAQ (reference sequence). V lost 5 bases to trimming and J lost 3 bases; unmatched junction nucleotides: 6. CDR3 size: 15 residues. In nucleotides, the CDR3 is TGTGCCAGCAGCAATCGCGGGACAGGGACAGATACGCAGTATTTT. Translated, it gives CASSNRGTGTDTQYF.

The gene calls are TRBV30 and TRBJ1-4, with D hard to call. Trimming removed 2 bases from V and 11 bases from J, with 15 bases in between. Germline-derived CDR1 and CDR2 are GTSNPN and SVGIG (reference sequence). This CDR3 spans 13 amino acids. In nucleotides, the CDR3 is TGTGCCTGGAGTTACGGACTCCCCCCTAAACTGTTTTTT. It is translated as CAWSYGLPPKLFF.

The chain recombines TRBV30 with TRBJ1-1; TRBD1 might be the D (6 bases). CDR3 size: 11 residues. V was clipped by 3 bases and J by 9 bases, with 11 bases between them. CDR1 GTSNPN and CDR2 SVGIG come from the germline V gene (reference sequence). In DNA form, the CDR3 reads TGTGCCTGGAGGCAGGGGAACCAAGCTTTCTTT. Translation: CAWRQGNQAFF.

The genes are TRBV9 and TRBJ2-7, with 7 bases that match TRBD2. From germline, CDR1 is SGDLS and CDR2 YYNGEE. V was clipped by 4 bases and J by 5 bases; unmatched bases: 12. The CDR3 runs 15 residues. The CDR3 nucleotides are TGTGCCAGCAGCCCCCTAGCGGACCCGGTTAACGAGCAGTACTTC. This translates into CASSPLADPVNEQYF.

Here the CDR3 reads CASRELAGAYEQYF. DNA of the CDR3: TGTGCCAGCAGGGAGCTAGCGGGCGCCTACGAGCAGTACTTC. This rearrangement joins TRBV27 to TRBJ2-7; 8 bases line up with TRBD2. This CDR3 has 14 residues. After removal of 6 bases from V and 2 bases from J, the junction contained 6 bases not matched to a gene. Germline CDR1 reads MNHEY; CDR2 reads SMNVEV (reference sequence).

The chain has TRBV6-1 and TRBJ1-3, with a possible D match to TRBD1 (6 bases). Per the germline V gene, CDR1 is MNHNS and CDR2 is SASEGT. Trimming stripped 10 bases from V and 0 bases from J, with 13 bases between. This CDR3 contains 14 residues. CDR3 nucleotides: TGTGCCACGGGGGCGGGCGGCTCTGGAAACACCATATATTTT. This translates into CATGAGGSGNTIYF.

The chain is built from TRBV5-1 and TRBJ2-2, with D possibly called TRBD1 or TRBD2 (5 bases each). Trimming left V 0 bases short and J 6 bases short, with 12 bases between. The CDR3 runs to 15 residues. The germline gives CDR1 SGHRS, CDR2 YFSETQ. In DNA form, the CDR3 reads TGCGCCAGCAGCTTGGTGGGGGAAGTCGCCGGGGAGCTGTTTTTT. It encodes CASSLVGEVAGELFF.

This rearrangement joins TRBV30 to TRBJ1-3; D perhaps matches TRBD1 (5 bases). The CDR3 is 19 amino acids. The V end lost 1 base, the J end lost 3 bases, and 25 bases lay between the germline ends. Germline V CDR1 and CDR2: GTSNPN, SVGIG (reference sequence). The CDR3 nucleotides are TGTGCCTGGAGTGGCGGTCTGGAGGGACGCCTAATTTTTGGAAACACCATATATTTT. Residues: CAWSGGLEGRLIFGNTIYF.

CDR3 coding DNA: TGTGCCAGCAGCGCCGGGGTAGGATACTATGGCTACACCTTC. Translation: CASSAGVGYYGYTF. The V call is TRBV5-5, the J call TRBJ1-2, with D unclear. The CDR3 loop spans 14 amino acids. Between the trimmed V and J ends, which lost 4 bases and 3 bases, there was a span of 13 bases. The germline V gene has CDR1 SGHKS and CDR2 YYEKEE (reference sequence).

Only one count was recorded for this clone. The chain links TRBV28 to TRBJ1-5, with D uncertain. This CDR3 has 13 residues. CDR1 and CDR2 from the germline V gene are MDHEN and SYDVKM. V was shortened by 10 bases and J by 3 bases, with 13 bases between the two germline ends. The CDR3 reads CATRAGYNQPQHF. In DNA, the CDR3 is TGTGCCACGAGGGCAGGCTACAATCAGCCCCAGCATTTT.

CDR3 loop: CASSLEGRRTDTQYF. The CDR3, as DNA: TGCGCCAGCAGCTTGGAGGGCAGGCGCACAGATACGCAGTATTTT. This chain links TRBV5-1 with TRBJ2-3, with D uncertain. Germline CDR1 SGHRS, CDR2 YFSETQ. CDR3 length: 15 amino acids. Trimming cost V 0 bases and J 1 base, with 9 bases left between them.

This clone was detected only once. The rearrangement uses TRBV29-1 and TRBJ2-1, with D possibly called TRBD1 or TRBD2 (6 bases each). The CDR3 contains 15 residues. Trimming left V 3 bases short and J 4 bases short, with 16 bases between. The germline gives CDR1 SQVTM, CDR2 ANQGSEA. CDR3 nucleotide sequence: TGCAGCGTTGACAAGGGGGGCGGATCGTACAATGAGCAGTTCTTC. This sequence encodes CSVDKGGGSYNEQFF.